The present T cell receptor beta chain was sequenced within a study of blood T cell repertoires in COVID-19. Study-level information: Donors in the United States, Italy and Spain gave samples during acute or convalescent COVID-19. T cells, B-cell-depleted T cells, or PBMCs supplied cDNA or gDNA.

The participants were between roughly 18 and 89 years old and came from under 25 US areas. As originally analysed: Scientists estimated how many nucleated cells there were by amplifying reference gene primers. Assay used: immunoSEQ multiplex PCR; TCRdb lists only in-frame clones, some missing. V and J calls and clone size come straight from that table; D and trimming were deduced from the DNA. The sample has some 200,000 clones; 86% are singletons. Germline-derived CDR1 and CDR2 are SNHLY and FYNNEI. Trimming shortened V by 2 bases and J by 1 base, and 11 bases separated the two germline ends. The CDR3 has 16 amino acids.

The genes are TRBV2 and TRBJ2-2, with a weak D call TRBD2 (6 bases). The sequence derives from a woman between 40 and 50 years old with acute COVID-19. Sequenced material: PBMCs or T cells enriched from blood (not recorded which). This CDR3 is CASSELGGGNTGELFF. The CDR3 nucleotides read TGTGCCAGCAGTGAATTGGGGGGTGGGAACACCGGGGAGCTGTTTTTT. The full variable domain, its missing parts supplied by reference TRBV2 and TRBJ2-2, is EPEVTQTPSHQVTQMGQEVILRCVPISNHLYFYWYRQILGQKVEFLVSFYNNEISEKSEIFDDQFSVERPDGSNFTLKIRSTKLEDSAMYFCASSELGGGNTGELFFGEGSRLTVL.